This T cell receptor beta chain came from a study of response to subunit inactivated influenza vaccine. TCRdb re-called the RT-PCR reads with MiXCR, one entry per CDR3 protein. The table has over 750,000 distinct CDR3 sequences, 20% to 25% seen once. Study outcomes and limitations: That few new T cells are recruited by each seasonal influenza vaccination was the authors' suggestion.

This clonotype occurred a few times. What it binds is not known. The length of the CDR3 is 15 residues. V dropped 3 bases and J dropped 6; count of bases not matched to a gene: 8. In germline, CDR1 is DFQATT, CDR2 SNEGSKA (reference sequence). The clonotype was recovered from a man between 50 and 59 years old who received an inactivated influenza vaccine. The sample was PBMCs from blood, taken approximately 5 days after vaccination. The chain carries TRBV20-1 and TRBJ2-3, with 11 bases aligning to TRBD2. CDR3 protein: CSARRTSGRGDTQYF. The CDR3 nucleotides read TGCAGTGCTAGGCGTACTAGCGGGAGAGGGGATACGCAGTATTTT.